The rows below give T cell receptor beta chains drawn from one sample of a study of cytomegalovirus exposure and HLA in healthy donors. This table comes from immunoSEQ multiplex PCR, and its TCRdb copy is limited to in-frame clones, with some not included. Its listing shows 150,000 to 200,000 clones. The sequencing sample was made of PBMCs. The receptor set was obtained from a woman aged 18 to 35 in good health and CMV-seropositive. CDR3s include the opening cysteine and the closing phenylalanine or tryptophan. The order of the fields is D gene, J gene, V gene, CDR3 protein. D genes are given only for firm matches.

. | TRBJ2-7 | TRBV4-1 | CASSQVSGTPSYEQYF
TRBD2 | TRBJ2-3 | TRBV27 | CASSFTSGGTTDTQYF
. | TRBJ1-1 | TRBV2 | CASSLGAGRTEAFF
. | TRBJ2-5 | TRBV14 | CASSGRGAGLQETQYF
. | TRBJ2-7 | TRBV2 | CASSPNVGEQYF
. | TRBJ2-7 | TRBV20-1 | CSASLGYEQYF
TRBD2 | TRBJ2-7 | TRBV6-1 | CASSFVAGDEQYF
TRBD1 | TRBJ1-1 | TRBV6-4 | CASRNRGSEAFF
TRBD2 | TRBJ2-3 | TRBV5-1 | CASSLEAGEVDTQYF
. | TRBJ2-5 | TRBV19 | CASSIVGGQETQYF
. | TRBJ1-2 | TRBV5-6 | CASSLALATYGYTF
. | TRBJ2-7 | TRBV2 | CATQQGSTYEQYF
. | TRBJ1-2 | TRBV2 | CASSYHSSAYGYTF
TRBD1 | TRBJ1-4 | TRBV18 | CASSPRTGPNEKLFF
TRBD1 | TRBJ1-2 | TRBV5-4 | CASSPGDRGLGYTF
. | TRBJ2-2 | TRBV7-9 | CASSLLGGELFF
TRBD1 | TRBJ2-4 | TRBV10-3 | CAISSSGTGAGIQYF
. | TRBJ2-2 | TRBV19 | CASRLSRGELFF
TRBD1 | TRBJ1-1 | TRBV2 | CASSEKGADTEAFF
. | TRBJ1-3 | TRBV6-1 | CASSVNRETGNTIYF
TRBD1 | TRBJ1-2 | TRBV2 | CASSHKITGEGYTF
TRBD2 | TRBJ2-5 | TRBV30 | CAGRLAGGETQYF
. | TRBJ2-7 | TRBV6-5 | CASSYWDMAGIYEQYF
TRBD1 | TRBJ1-1 | TRBV18 | CASSPGTGNEAFF
TRBD1 | TRBJ1-3 | TRBV6-1 | CASSAGQYSSGNTIYF
. | TRBJ1-5 | TRBV2 | CASSQGSQPQHF
TRBD1 | TRBJ1-2 | TRBV27 | CASRPWDRGDYGYTF
. | TRBJ2-2 | TRBV10-1 | CASRHMRHFPNTGELFF
TRBD2 | TRBJ2-7 | TRBV6-1 | CASSERASGVYEQYF
TRBD1 | TRBJ1-4 | TRBV7-9 | CASSLNLRQGVQKLFF
TRBD2 | TRBJ2-7 | TRBV6-1 | CASGEGGSYEQYF
TRBD1 | TRBJ1-5 | TRBV10-3 | CAISETGGIGQPQHF
. | TRBJ1-6 | TRBV5-4 | CASIYRGTQKSSYNSPLHF
. | TRBJ2-2 | TRBV19 | CAREAGAGGELFF
. | TRBJ2-2 | TRBV11-2 | CASSLLATGTGELFF
. | TRBJ1-1 | TRBV6-1 | CASSELSGLAEAFF
. | TRBJ2-1 | TRBV5-4 | CASSSGTTYNEQFF
TRBD2 | TRBJ2-2 | TRBV10-3 | CAIDSGGNTGELFF
TRBD1 | TRBJ1-1 | TRBV5-4 | CASSPTGGAGTEAFF
. | TRBJ1-2 | TRBV5-6 | CASSRDYGYTF
TRBD1 | TRBJ1-2 | TRBV6-6 | CASSYSSTGGDGYTF
TRBD1 | TRBJ1-3 | TRBV4-3 | CASSQGDRVSGNTIYF
TRBD2 | TRBJ2-1 | TRBV7-2 | CASSSGLAGTYEQFF
. | TRBJ1-1 | TRBV11-2 | CASSSNTGPTEAFF
TRBD2 | TRBJ2-7 | TRBV6-5 | CASRRAGGEGEQYF
. | TRBJ2-7 | TRBV5-1 | CASSYQGGRYEQYF
TRBD2 | TRBJ2-2 | TRBV11-2 | CASSFLAGGPTGELFF
. | TRBJ2-2 | TRBV18 | CASLPIPGASLPGELFF